Listed below are T cell receptor beta chains from one sample, sequenced in a study of regulatory T cells in long-lasting Graves disease. TCRdb itself ran the multiplex PCR reads through MiXCR, one entry per CDR3 protein. The sample carries some 370,000 distinct CDR3 sequences, roughly 20% recorded once. The material sequenced was peripheral blood mononuclear cells (PBMCs), taken when the disease was refractory, from a patient treated with antithyroid drugs. The source of these receptors is a female donor with Graves disease. The CDR3 runs from the conserved cysteine through the conserved F or W. The D gene is left open where the match is weak. Some rows mark clone size as missing; the rest say once, few, many or name a class of expanded clone.

v_call	clone_size	d_call	j_call	cdr3_aa	cdr3_nt
TRBV29-1	few	NA	TRBJ2-7	CSVEDVGEQYF	TGCAGCGTTGAAGACGTGGGCGAGCAGTACTTC
TRBV12-3/TRBV12-4	many	TRBD1	TRBJ1-2	CASSPQGEVYGYTF	TGTGCCAGCAGCCCACAGGGGGAGGTCTATGGCTACACCTTC
TRBV12-3/TRBV12-4	many	TRBD1	TRBJ2-7	CASSWITDRALYEQYF	TGTGCCAGCAGTTGGATTACGGACAGGGCTTTATACGAGCAGTACTTC
TRBV5-1	NA	TRBD1	TRBJ1-1	CASSVDRGRVMNTEAFF	TGCGCCAGCAGCGTTGACAGGGGGCGGGTTATGAACACTGAAGCTTTCTTT
TRBV28	many	TRBD2	TRBJ2-7	CASSLAGVMYEQYF	TGTGCCAGCAGTTTAGCGGGAGTAATGTACGAGCAGTACTTC
TRBV7-8	NA	TRBD2	TRBJ2-2	CASSLVAGDNPGELFF	TGTGCCAGCAGCTTAGTAGCGGGAGACAACCCCGGGGAGCTGTTTTTT
TRBV2	many	TRBD2	TRBJ2-5	CASRESGTSGTKTQYF	TGTGCCAGCAGGGAGTCCGGGACTAGCGGGACGAAGACCCAGTACTTC
TRBV6-2/TRBV6-3	NA	TRBD1	TRBJ1-5	CASSYLRQGASGNQPQHF	TGTGCCAGCAGTTACCTTCGCCAGGGGGCTTCAGGCAATCAGCCCCAGCATTTT
TRBV12-3/TRBV12-4	NA	TRBD2	TRBJ2-7	CAGSSSGKTYEQYF	TGTGCCGGCAGTTCTAGCGGGAAAACCTACGAGCAGTACTTC
TRBV9	few	NA	TRBJ1-5	CASSRAGGTSQPQHF	TGTGCCAGCAGCAGGGCCGGAGGGACGAGTCAGCCCCAGCATTTT
TRBV6-1	NA	NA	TRBJ2-7	CASSEGGTSYYEQYF	TGTGCCAGCAGTGAAGGTGGGACTTCATACTACGAGCAGTACTTC
TRBV12-3/TRBV12-4	many	TRBD1	TRBJ1-5	CASSPTGGGNQPQHF	TGTGCCAGCAGTCCCACAGGGGGCGGCAATCAGCCCCAGCATTTT
TRBV5-4	NA	TRBD1	TRBJ2-5	CASSLEGTGLETQYF	TGTGCCAGCAGCTTGGAAGGGACAGGTCTAGAGACCCAGTACTTC
TRBV30	NA	TRBD2	TRBJ2-7	CAWRRLLAGVYEQYF	TGTGCCTGGAGGAGACTACTAGCGGGAGTATACGAGCAGTACTTC
TRBV6-5	NA	NA	TRBJ1-2	CASSYPDSPLF	TGTGCCAGCAGTTACCCGGACAGTCCCCTCTTC
TRBV10-3	NA	NA	TRBJ2-2	CAINQGTGELFF	TGTGCCATCAACCAGGGAACCGGGGAGCTGTTTTTT
TRBV27	few	NA	TRBJ2-7	CASAHLGEQYF	TGTGCCAGCGCCCACCTTGGCGAGCAGTACTTC
TRBV28	few	TRBD2	TRBJ2-7	CASSIGTKPYEQYF	TGTGCCAGCAGTATCGGGACTAAACCCTACGAGCAGTACTTC
TRBV7-3	many	TRBD1	TRBJ2-5	CASRPFSGTGGCETQYF	TGTGCCAGCAGACCCTTCTCCGGGACAGGGGGCTGTGAGACCCAGTACTTC